The sequence of this TCR beta chain was determined in a study of T cell responses to AZD1222 COVID-19 vaccine. Produced via immunoSEQ multiplex PCR; TCRdb's table is partial and in-frame only. The table shows around 120,000 clones, with over 75% occurring only once. The CDR3 has 11 residues. V was cut by 4 bases and J by 5 bases, with 3 bases left in between. Germline CDR1 LGHDT, CDR2 YNNKEL (reference sequence). The source is an adult in good health. The specimen was peripheral blood, collected on day 0 of MenACWY control vaccination. The chain employs TRBV3-1 (or the pseudogene TRBV3-2) and TRBJ2-1; D not resolved. The CDR3 sequence: CASSRDNEQFF. CDR3 nucleotide sequence: TGTGCCAGCAGCCGCGACAATGAGCAGTTCTTC.